The rows below give T cell receptor beta chains drawn from one sample of a study of T cell responses to AZD1222 COVID-19 vaccine. Sequencing was performed with immunoSEQ multiplex PCR; in TCRdb, only in-frame clones are kept and a portion is missing. The sample has 120,000 to 150,000 clones, under 95% seen once. The sequencing here drew on peripheral blood, taken on day 0 of AZD1222 vaccination. The receptors stem from an adult in good health. The CDR3 runs from the conserved cysteine through the conserved F or W. Fields, in order: J gene, V gene, CDR3 protein.

TRBJ1-2 TRBV9 CASSGGEINYGYTF
TRBJ2-1 TRBV5-1 CASSKGLAGFLGNEQFF
TRBJ1-1 TRBV5-1 CASSHGTGRIAFF
TRBJ2-7 TRBV18 CASSPPLQGYEQYF
TRBJ1-4 TRBV11-2 CASSLDLVTHVQEKLFF
TRBJ1-1 TRBV6-5 CASSYSRQGLTEAFF
TRBJ1-1 TRBV6-4 CAKTGHNTEAFF
TRBJ1-5 TRBV7-2 CASSLMAGEVQPQHF
TRBJ2-5 TRBV15 CATSRDKIASGIQETQYF
TRBJ2-6 TRBV19 CASSLGQGIPGANVLTF
TRBJ1-3 TRBV7-9 CASSPRTGHYDTIYF
TRBJ2-7 TRBV29-1 CSVATVGLSYEQYF
TRBJ2-6 TRBV3-1/TRBV3-2 CASTSSGANVLTF
TRBJ2-1 TRBV2 CASVALGSYNEQFF
TRBJ1-1 TRBV11-2 CASSSRRIIGSGVIFF
TRBJ1-2 TRBV4-1 CATADRDRGLGGYTF
TRBJ2-3 TRBV4-1 CASSLLAAGGDTQYF
TRBJ2-7 TRBV11-2 CASTPRDRGFEQYF
TRBJ1-2 TRBV6-5 CASKRVGIVYGYTF
TRBJ2-7 TRBV30 CAWSPELRTVNEQYF
TRBJ1-2 TRBV10-3 CAISEIQGGIYGYTF
TRBJ1-1 TRBV10-3 CAIKGGGDTEAFF
TRBJ1-6 TRBV9 CASSVEGSSYNSPLHF
TRBJ2-1 TRBV9 CASSARQGAGNEQFF
TRBJ2-1 TRBV1 CTSSQVRQRELHEQFF
TRBJ2-3 TRBV7-9 CASSLWTGGDTQYF
TRBJ2-7 TRBV18 CASSRDRESEQYF
TRBJ1-5 TRBV29-1 CSVANDSKNRQPQHF